Presented here are 8 T cell receptor beta chains from one specimen sequenced in a study of T cells after yellow fever vaccination. A single record per CDR3 protein comes from TCRdb applying MiXCR to the 5' RACE reads. Of roughly 500,000 distinct CDR3 sequences in the sample, roughly 21% were seen once. The starting material was PBMCs, obtained 15 days after the yellow fever booster vaccination. These receptors all come from a young man who received the YFV17D yellow fever vaccine.

This clonotype was seen only a few times. This chain uses TRBV5-6 with TRBJ2-5, with TRBD1 as a possible D gene (6 bases). CDR3 length: 13 amino acids. V was clipped by 5 bases and J by 5 bases, with 13 bases between them. Germline CDR1 SGHDT, CDR2 YYEEEE. The CDR3 protein is CASRSRGEETQYF. CDR3 sequence (DNA): TGTGCCAGCAGGTCCAGGGGCGAGGAGACCCAGTACTTC.

J is TRBJ2-7 and V is TRBV12-3 or TRBV12-4; 7 bases match TRBD2. Trimming cost V 7 bases and J 7 bases; bases outside gene matches: 7. The CDR3 has 12 residues. CDR3 DNA sequence: TGTGCCAGCACCGGGGGGAGACGTGAGCAGTACTTC. This gives the protein CASTGGRREQYF.

This clonotype was observed a few times. This sequence joins TRBV12-3 or TRBV12-4 and TRBJ1-2; D is ambiguous. This CDR3 contains 16 residues. The V end was cut by 0 bases, the J end by 6 bases, with 17 bases between. CDR3 coding DNA: TGTGCCAGCAGTTTAGCCTTGGTTGGAGGGTGGGATGGCTACACCTTC. Translated, it gives CASSLALVGGWDGYTF.

The chain has TRBV2 and TRBJ2-7; 9 nucleotides match TRBD2. Germline lookup yields CDR1 SNHLY and CDR2 FYNNEI. J lost 6 bases, V lost 8 bases, and 8 bases had no gene match. The CDR3 contains 13 residues. The CDR3 sequence is CASVGTSLGEQYF. The CDR3 coding sequence is TGTGCCAGCGTCGGGACTAGCCTTGGCGAGCAGTACTTC.

A note on this clonotype: Sequence at one end of the junction differs from germline and may be a read error. This chain uses TRBV5-1 with TRBJ2-2, with unresolved D. Germline CDR1 reads SGHRS; CDR2 reads YFSETQ. The CDR3 consists of 14 residues. CDR3 amino acids: CVSSLPQNTGELFF. In nucleotides, the CDR3 is TGCGTCAGCAGCTTGCCTCAGAACACCGGGGAGCTGTTTTTT.

This sequence joins TRBV11-2 and TRBJ2-3; D remains unclear. Deletions cut 1 base from V and 8 bases from J, with 10 bases between. CDR1 is SGHAT, CDR2 FQNNGV, per germline. The CDR3 runs 13 residues. DNA for the CDR3: TGTGCCAGCAGCTTAGGCCCTGTGGTTACGCAGTATTTT. Translated: CASSLGPVVTQYF. Looking up the rest from reference TRBV11-2 and TRBJ2-3 gives the full variable domain: EAGVAQSPRYKIIEKRQSVAFWCNPISGHATLYWYQQILGQGPKLLIQFQNNGVVDDSQLPKDRFSAERLKGVDSTLKIQPAKLEDSAVYLCASSLGPVVTQYFGPGTRLTVL.

In its sample, this clonotype was seen a few times. V usage is TRBV20-1 and J usage is TRBJ1-1; D might be TRBD1 (6 bases). V was trimmed by 1 base and J by 5 bases, leaving 11 bases between them. This CDR3 has 13 residues. Germline CDR1 DFQATT, CDR2 SNEGSKA (reference sequence). The CDR3 DNA reads as TGCAGTGCTAGAGCTCCCAGGGGTACTGAAGCTTTCTTT. It is translated as CSARAPRGTEAFF.

The V and J genes are TRBV20-1 and TRBJ2-7; TRBD2 is a possible D gene (5 bases). Trimming shortened V by 7 bases and J by 6 bases, and 16 bases separated the two germline ends. CDR1 DFQATT and CDR2 SNEGSKA come from the germline V gene (reference sequence). The CDR3 totals 12 residues. CDR3 sequence: CSVEGVVGEQYF. For the CDR3, the DNA is TGCAGTGTCGAGGGAGTAGTGGGCGAGCAGTACTTC.